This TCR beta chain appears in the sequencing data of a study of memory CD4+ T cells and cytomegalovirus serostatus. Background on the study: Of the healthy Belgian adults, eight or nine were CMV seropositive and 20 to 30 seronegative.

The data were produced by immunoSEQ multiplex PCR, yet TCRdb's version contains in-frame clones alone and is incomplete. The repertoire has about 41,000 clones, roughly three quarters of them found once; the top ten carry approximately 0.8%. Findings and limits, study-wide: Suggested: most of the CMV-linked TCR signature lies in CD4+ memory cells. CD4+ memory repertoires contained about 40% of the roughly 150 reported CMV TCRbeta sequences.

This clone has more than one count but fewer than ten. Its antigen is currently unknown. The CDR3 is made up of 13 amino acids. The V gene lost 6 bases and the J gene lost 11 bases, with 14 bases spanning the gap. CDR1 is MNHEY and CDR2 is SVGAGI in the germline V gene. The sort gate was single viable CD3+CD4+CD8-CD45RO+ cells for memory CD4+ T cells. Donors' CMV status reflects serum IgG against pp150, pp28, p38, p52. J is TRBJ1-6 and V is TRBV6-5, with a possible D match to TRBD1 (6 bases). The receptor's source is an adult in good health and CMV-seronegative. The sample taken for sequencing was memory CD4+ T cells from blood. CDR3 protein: CASSDRPEAPLHF. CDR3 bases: TGTGCCAGCAGCGACAGGCCCGAGGCACCCCTCCACTTT.